This T cell receptor beta chain originates from a study of CD8 T cells in ankylosing spondylitis. Researchers built TCR beta libraries using quantitative 5'-RACE with molecular barcodes. MiXCR, applied by TCRdb to the 5' RACE reads, yields one record per CDR3 protein. The table lists about 150,000 distinct CDR3 sequences, 7.3% of them singletons, with 9.5% to 15% in the top ten. This clonotype was counted at least ten times. Its antigen remains unidentified. Looked up from germline, CDR1 is DFQATT and CDR2 is SNEGSKA (reference sequence). V was pared by 5 bases and J by 3 bases, with 17 bases between. The CDR3 contains 14 residues. Study-level findings and limits: Ankylosing spondylitis blood seemed to carry a telltale TCR beta motif made of eight highly homologous variants.

The origin of this receptor is a female donor with ankylosing spondylitis or in good health (not recorded which). Sequencing was performed on blood, either unsorted or a sorted T cell fraction (not recorded which). This chain uses TRBV20-1 with TRBJ2-7; maybe TRBD2 (6 bases). The chain's CDR3 is CSAPPGGTHYEQYF. The CDR3 region has the DNA TGCAGTGCTCCCCCTGGGGGGACCCACTACGAGCAGTACTTC.